This TCR beta chain was identified during a study of regulatory T cells in long-lasting Graves disease. The time point is: newly diagnosed GD, antithyroid drugs for less than 3 months. The TCR library was prepared using RNA isolated from PBMCs. Both iRepertoire HTBI primers and Arm-PCR of CDR3 regions were used to build the TCR beta libraries. MiXCR, run by TCRdb on the multiplex PCR reads, gives a single entry per CDR3 protein. The profile shows 390,000 or so distinct CDR3 sequences, roughly 12% of them singletons. At least ten counts were recorded for this clonotype. The sample was also reused in another study, on T cells in Graves' hyperthyroidism and ophthalmopathy.

Sample: peripheral blood mononuclear cells (PBMCs), taken at new diagnosis, from a patient treated with antithyroid drugs. The origin of this receptor is a woman younger than 30 with Graves disease.

CDR3 nucleotides: TGTGCCAGTAGTATGGAGACAGGGGGCACTGAAGCTTTCTTT. Its protein is CASSMETGGTEAFF. The chain has TRBV19 and TRBJ1-1; 9 bases are shared with TRBD1. The germline CDR1 and CDR2 sequences are LNHDA and SQIVND (reference sequence). Trimming cost V 3 bases and J 4 bases; bases outside gene matches: 3. The CDR3 length is 14 residues.